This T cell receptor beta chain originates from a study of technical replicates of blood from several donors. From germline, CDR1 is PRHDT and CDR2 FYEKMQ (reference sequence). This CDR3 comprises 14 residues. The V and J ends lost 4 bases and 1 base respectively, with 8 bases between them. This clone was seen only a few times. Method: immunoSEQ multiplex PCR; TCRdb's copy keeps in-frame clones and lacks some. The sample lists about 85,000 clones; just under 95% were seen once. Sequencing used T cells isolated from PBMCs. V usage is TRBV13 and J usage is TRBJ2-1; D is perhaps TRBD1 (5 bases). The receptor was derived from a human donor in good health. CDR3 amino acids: CASSSWTSYNEQFF. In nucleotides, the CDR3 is TGTGCCAGCAGCTCATGGACATCCTACAATGAGCAGTTCTTC.